Listed below are T cell receptor beta chains from one sample, sequenced in a study of blood T cell repertoires in COVID-19. Produced via immunoSEQ multiplex PCR; TCRdb's table is partial and in-frame only. Of some 100,000 clones detected, about 80% appear once; the ten largest clones hold 9.5% to 13%. What was sequenced was peripheral blood. The receptor set was obtained from a woman between 70 and 85 years old with acute or convalescent COVID-19. The CDR3 runs from the conserved cysteine through the conserved F or W. The order of the fields is clone size, V gene, D gene, J gene, CDR3 protein, CDR3 DNA. D genes are given only for firm matches. Clone size is given for some rows only: seen once, a few or many times, or a class if the clone is expanded.

.,TRBV10-3,TRBD1,TRBJ1-2,CAISDSLGQGLGYTF,TGTGCCATCAGTGATTCTTTAGGACAGGGGCTTGGCTACACCTTC
.,TRBV18,.,TRBJ1-3,CASSPGARSGNTIYF,TGTGCCAGCTCACCGGGAGCCCGATCTGGAAACACCATATATTTT
.,TRBV25-1,TRBD1,TRBJ2-7,CASSEPGTGAYEQYF,TGTGCCAGCAGTGAACCCGGGACAGGGGCCTACGAGCAGTACTTC
.,TRBV29-1,TRBD2,TRBJ2-1,CSVEGTSGGLNEQFF,TGCAGCGTTGAAGGTACTAGCGGGGGGCTCAATGAGCAGTTCTTC
.,TRBV28,TRBD2,TRBJ2-5,CASSAPGLAGGHLGAYQETQYF,TGTGCCAGCAGTGCTCCGGGACTAGCGGGGGGGCATCTAGGAGCGTACCAAGAGACCCAGTACTTC
.,TRBV3-1/TRBV3-2,.,TRBJ1-2,CASSQADGGHLYGYTF,TGTGCCAGCAGCCAAGCAGATGGGGGACACCTCTATGGCTACACCTTC
.,TRBV10-1,TRBD1,TRBJ2-1,CASRKDRVGDEQFF,TGCGCCAGCAGAAAAGACAGGGTAGGCGATGAGCAGTTCTTC
.,TRBV27,TRBD1,TRBJ1-4,CASRQDPGQPYEKLFF,TGTGCCAGCAGACAAGATCCGGGACAGCCTTATGAAAAACTGTTTTTT
.,TRBV4-3,TRBD1,TRBJ1-2,CASSQENTGAYGYTF,TGCGCCAGCAGCCAAGAAAACACAGGGGCCTATGGCTACACCTTC
.,TRBV10-2,TRBD1,TRBJ1-5,CASSQGDYQPQHF,TGCGCCAGCAGCCAGGGGGACTATCAGCCCCAGCATTTT
.,TRBV4-3,TRBD2,TRBJ2-2,CASSLSAGGPTGELFF,TGCGCCAGCAGCCTTTCGGCGGGGGGCCCCACCGGGGAGCTGTTTTTT
once,TRBV18,.,TRBJ1-2,CASSPPVRDGYTF,TGTGCCAGCTCACCACCGGTCAGGGATGGCTACACCTTC
.,TRBV30,.,TRBJ1-1,CAWSELFPGRF,TGTGCCTGGAGTGAACTTTTTCCGGGGAGGTTT
.,TRBV18,.,TRBJ1-1,CASSLDRKNTEAFF,TGTGCCAGCTCACTGGACAGAAAGAACACTGAAGCTTTCTTT
.,TRBV9,.,TRBJ1-4,CASSVGTTGATNEKLFF,TGTGCCAGCAGCGTAGGGACTACAGGAGCAACTAATGAAAAACTGTTTTTT
.,TRBV2,TRBD2,TRBJ2-3,CASSALAGGSDTQYF,TGTGCCAGCAGCGCGTTAGCGGGGGGATCAGATACGCAGTATTTT
.,TRBV6-4,.,TRBJ1-2,CASSVSGGKANYGYTF,TGTGCCAGCAGTGTTTCCGGGGGGAAAGCTAACTATGGCTACACCTTC
.,TRBV13,TRBD1,TRBJ1-1,CASSLNRGYMNTEAFF,TGTGCCAGCAGCTTAAACAGGGGGTACATGAACACTGAAGCTTTCTTT
.,TRBV9,.,TRBJ1-3,CASSVGGATGGNTIYF,TGTGCCAGCAGCGTAGGTGGGGCCACGGGTGGAAACACCATATATTTT
.,TRBV6-5,TRBD1,TRBJ1-6,CASSYTGGFSNSPLHF,TGTGCCAGCAGTTACACAGGGGGATTTTCTAATTCACCCCTCCACTTT
.,TRBV19,.,TRBJ1-2,CASSLGDPTASGYTF,TGTGCCAGTAGTCTCGGGGATCCTACAGCAAGTGGCTACACCTTC
.,TRBV7-6,TRBD2,TRBJ2-3,CASSLWAGGPEDTQYF,TGTGCCAGCAGCTTGTGGGCGGGGGGGCCTGAAGATACGCAGTATTTT
.,TRBV28,TRBD1,TRBJ1-3,CASLSTGAGNTIYF,TGTGCCAGCTTATCTACAGGGGCTGGAAACACCATATATTTT
.,TRBV7-3,.,TRBJ1-1,CASSSSKNTEAFF,TGTGCCAGCAGCTCATCCAAGAACACTGAAGCTTTCTTT
.,TRBV5-1,TRBD1,TRBJ1-2,CASSLRDSNYGYTF,TGCGCCAGCAGCCTCCGGGACAGTAACTATGGCTACACCTTC
.,TRBV7-3,TRBD1,TRBJ2-1,CASSPDRGYNEQFF,TGTGCCAGCAGCCCGGACAGGGGCTACAATGAGCAGTTCTTC
.,TRBV6-5,TRBD1,TRBJ1-4,CASRRDRVKEKLFF,TGTGCCAGCAGGAGAGACAGGGTAAAGGAAAAACTGTTTTTT
.,TRBV5-1,.,TRBJ2-1,CASSDPSRVGAEQFF,TGCGCCAGCAGCGACCCTAGCAGGGTGGGGGCTGAGCAGTTCTTC
.,TRBV7-8,TRBD1,TRBJ1-3,CASSSRQGDSPNTIYF,TGTGCCAGCAGCTCCCGGCAGGGGGATTCGCCGAACACCATATATTTT
.,TRBV7-9,.,TRBJ2-5,CASSPRRGSQETQYF,TGTGCCAGCAGCCCAAGACGGGGATCCCAAGAGACCCAGTACTTC
.,TRBV7-9,.,TRBJ2-7,CASSFSRDNSYEQYF,TGTGCCAGCAGCTTCTCCCGGGACAACTCCTACGAGCAGTACTTC
.,TRBV27,TRBD1,TRBJ1-2,CASSADRGYGYTF,TGTGCCAGCAGTGCGGACAGGGGCTATGGCTACACCTTC
few,TRBV30,.,TRBJ1-2,CAWTTRGGSYGYTF,TGTGCCTGGACCACCCGCGGGGGGTCGTATGGCTACACCTTC
few,TRBV7-9,.,TRBJ1-1,CASSFEPDTEAFF,TGTGCCAGCAGCTTTGAGCCTGACACTGAAGCTTTCTTT
.,TRBV10-3,TRBD1,TRBJ2-3,CAISAKGQGGLGGTDTQYF,TGTGCCATCAGTGCCAAAGGACAGGGGGGACTCGGTGGGACAGATACGCAGTATTTT
.,TRBV7-9,TRBD1,TRBJ2-7,CASSATGLEQYF,TGTGCCAGCAGCGCGACAGGGCTCGAGCAGTACTTC
once,TRBV7-6,.,TRBJ1-3,CASSLEGARNTIYF,TGTGCCAGCAGCTTAGAAGGGGCGCGAAACACCATATATTTT
few,TRBV10-3,TRBD1,TRBJ1-1,CAIMDRDTEAFF,TGTGCCATCATGGACAGGGACACTGAAGCTTTCTTT
.,TRBV21-1,.,TRBJ1-1,CATPQGRCTEAFF,TGTGCCACTCCTCAGGGAAGGTGTACTGAAGCTTTCTTT
once,TRBV9,TRBD2,TRBJ2-7,CASSVTGTSSNEQYF,TGTGCCAGCAGCGTAACAGGGACTAGCTCCAACGAGCAGTACTTC
few,TRBV29-1,TRBD1,TRBJ1-1,CSVEGQGGAWF,TGCAGCGTTGAGGGCCAGGGGGGCGCCTGGTTT
once,TRBV19,TRBD1,TRBJ2-3,CASSAGQGMRTNTQYF,TGTGCCAGTAGTGCCGGACAGGGAATGAGAACAAATACGCAGTATTTT
.,TRBV3-1/TRBV3-2,TRBD1,TRBJ2-2,CASSLGQGRGTGELFF,TGTGCCAGCAGCCTCGGACAGGGGAGAGGCACCGGGGAGCTGTTTTTT
.,TRBV4-2,TRBD2,TRBJ2-5,CASSPGLAGTQETQYF,TGTGCCAGCAGCCCAGGACTAGCGGGAACCCAAGAGACCCAGTACTTC
.,TRBV7-9,.,TRBJ1-3,CASRQGLYGNTIYF,TGTGCCAGCAGACAGGGCTTATATGGAAACACCATATATTTT
.,TRBV4-1,TRBD1,TRBJ1-1,CASSQDEGQLAMAAFF,TGCGCCAGCAGCCAAGATGAGGGACAGCTGGCTATGGCGGCTTTCTTT
.,TRBV9,TRBD1,TRBJ2-3,CASSGQGMDTQYF,TGTGCCAGCAGCGGACAGGGGATGGATACGCAGTATTTT
.,TRBV5-4,TRBD2,TRBJ2-5,CASSFGGKRGEMETQYF,TGTGCCAGCAGCTTCGGGGGCAAGCGGGGGGAAATGGAGACCCAGTACTTC
.,TRBV29-1,.,TRBJ1-2,CSVGPRGGAYGYTF,TGCAGCGTTGGTCCTCGCGGGGGGGCCTATGGCTACACCTTC
.,TRBV6-2/TRBV6-3,.,TRBJ1-4,CASSPSDGDEKLFF,TGTGCCAGCAGCCCGTCCGACGGGGATGAAAAACTGTTTTTT
once,TRBV11-2,.,TRBJ1-1,CASSENREIAFF,TGTGCCAGCAGCGAGAACAGGGAGATAGCTTTCTTT